This TCR beta chain emerged from a study of Ad26.COV2.S vaccination and SARS-CoV-2 variants. Looking at the study overall: The authors gave Ad26.COV2.S intramuscularly, either once or twice 56 days apart.

Assay used: immunoSEQ multiplex PCR; TCRdb lists only in-frame clones, some missing. The sample includes 380,000 or so clones, 83% of them seen just once. As to treatment: roughly 19 received Ad26.COV2.S at low or high dose, single or two shots; about five received placebo; per-sample allocation not given. Collection of the samples took place on day 63 after the first injection of vaccine or placebo. An 18-55-year-old adult in Boston served as donor. The V gene's germline CDR1 is MNHNS and CDR2 SASEGT. Trimming took 1 base from V and 0 from J, leaving 8 bases between them. The CDR3 contains 15 residues. The count of this clone is one.

J is TRBJ2-3 and V is TRBV6-1; D ambiguous. This TCR came from a person aged 18 to 59 who received the Ad26.COV2.S COVID-19 vaccine or a placebo. Sequences were derived from peripheral blood, sampled in a trial of Ad26.COV2.S vaccine versus placebo. CDR3 sequence: CASSEGVGSTDTQYF. The CDR3 DNA is TGTGCCAGCAGTGAAGGGGTCGGAAGCACAGATACGCAGTATTTT.